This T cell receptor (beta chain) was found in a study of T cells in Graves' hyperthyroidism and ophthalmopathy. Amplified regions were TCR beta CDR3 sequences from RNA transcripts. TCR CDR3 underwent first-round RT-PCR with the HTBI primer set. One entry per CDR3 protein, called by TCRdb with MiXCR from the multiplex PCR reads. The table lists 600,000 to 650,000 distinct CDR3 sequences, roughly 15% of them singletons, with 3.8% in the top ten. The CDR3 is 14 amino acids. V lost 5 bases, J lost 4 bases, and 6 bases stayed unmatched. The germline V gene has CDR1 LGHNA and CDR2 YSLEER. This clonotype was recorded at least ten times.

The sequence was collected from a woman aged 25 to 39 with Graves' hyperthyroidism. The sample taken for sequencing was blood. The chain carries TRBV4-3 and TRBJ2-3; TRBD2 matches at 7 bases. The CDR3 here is CASSLVAGPDTQYF. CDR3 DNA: TGCGCCAGCAGCTTGGTAGCGGGTCCAGATACGCAGTATTTT.